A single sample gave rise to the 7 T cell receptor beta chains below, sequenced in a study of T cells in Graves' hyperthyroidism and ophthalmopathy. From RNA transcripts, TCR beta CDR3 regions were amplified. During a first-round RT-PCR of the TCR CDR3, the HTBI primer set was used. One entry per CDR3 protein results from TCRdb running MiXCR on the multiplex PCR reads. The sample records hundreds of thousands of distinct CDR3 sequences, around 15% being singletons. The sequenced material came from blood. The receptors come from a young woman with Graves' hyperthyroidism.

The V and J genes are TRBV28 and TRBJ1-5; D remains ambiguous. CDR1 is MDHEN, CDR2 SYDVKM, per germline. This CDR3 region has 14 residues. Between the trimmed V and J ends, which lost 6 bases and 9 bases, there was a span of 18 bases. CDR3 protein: CASSPLEVPLPQHF. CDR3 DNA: TGTGCCAGCAGCCCCCTTGAGGTCCCATTGCCCCAGCATTTT. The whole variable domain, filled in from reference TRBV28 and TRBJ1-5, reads DVKVTQSSRYLVKRTGEKVFLECVQDMDHENMFWYRQDPGLGLRLIYFSYDVKMKEKGDIPEGYSVSREKKERFSLILESASTNQTSMYLCASSPLEVPLPQHFGDGTRLSIL.

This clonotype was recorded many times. The chain's CDR3 is CASRTSGKYEQYF. CDR3 coding DNA: TGTGCCAGTAGGACTAGCGGGAAGTACGAGCAGTACTTC. This rearrangement joins TRBV6-2 or TRBV6-3 to TRBJ2-7, with 12 bases matching TRBD2. The J segment lost 4 bases and the V segment lost 9 bases, leaving 4 bases of the junction unmatched. Germline values: CDR1 MNHEY, CDR2 SVGEGT. The CDR3 length is 13 residues.

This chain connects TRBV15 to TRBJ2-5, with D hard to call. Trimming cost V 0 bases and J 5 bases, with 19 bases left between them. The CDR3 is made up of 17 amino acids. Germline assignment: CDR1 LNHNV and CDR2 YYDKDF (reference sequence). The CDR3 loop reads CATSRDHWPPEVETQYF. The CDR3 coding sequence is TGTGCCACCAGCAGAGATCACTGGCCCCCCGAGGTGGAGACCCAGTACTTC.

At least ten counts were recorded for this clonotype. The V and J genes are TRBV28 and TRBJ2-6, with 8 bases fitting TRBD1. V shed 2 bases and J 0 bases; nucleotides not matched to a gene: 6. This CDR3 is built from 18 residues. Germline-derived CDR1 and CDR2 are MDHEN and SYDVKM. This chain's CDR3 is CASSLGDRRASGANVLTF. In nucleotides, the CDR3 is TGTGCCAGCAGTTTAGGGGACAGGAGAGCCTCTGGGGCCAACGTCCTGACTTTC.

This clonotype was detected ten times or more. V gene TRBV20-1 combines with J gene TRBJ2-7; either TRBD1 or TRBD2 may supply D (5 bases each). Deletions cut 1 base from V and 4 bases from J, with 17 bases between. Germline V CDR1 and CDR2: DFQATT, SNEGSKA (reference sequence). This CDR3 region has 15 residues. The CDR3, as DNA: TGCAGTGCTAGAGCCGAGATCTCGGGGCCTTACGAGCAGTACTTC. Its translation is CSARAEISGPYEQYF.

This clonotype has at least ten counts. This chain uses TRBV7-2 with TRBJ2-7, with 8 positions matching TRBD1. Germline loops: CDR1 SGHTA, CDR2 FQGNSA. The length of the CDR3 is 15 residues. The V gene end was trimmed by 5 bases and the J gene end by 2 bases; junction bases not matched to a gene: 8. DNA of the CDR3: TGTGCCAGCAGCCCAGACAGGGGTCCTACCTACGAGCAGTACTTC. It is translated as CASSPDRGPTYEQYF. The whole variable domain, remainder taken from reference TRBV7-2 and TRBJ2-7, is GAGVSQSPSNKVTEKGKDVELRCDPISGHTALYWYRQSLGQGLEFLIYFQGNSAPDKSGLPSDRFSAERTGGSVSTLTIQRTQQEDSAVYLCASSPDRGPTYEQYFGPGTRLTVT.

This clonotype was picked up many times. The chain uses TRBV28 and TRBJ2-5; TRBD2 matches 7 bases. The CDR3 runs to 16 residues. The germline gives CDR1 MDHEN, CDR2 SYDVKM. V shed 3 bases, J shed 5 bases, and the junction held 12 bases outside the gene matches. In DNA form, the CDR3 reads TGTGCCAGCAGTTTGAGTTCGCTAGCGGCGACGGAGACCCAGTACTTC. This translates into CASSLSSLAATETQYF.